The clone carrying this TCR beta chain came up once. Per the germline V gene, CDR1 is MGHDK and CDR2 is SYGVNS. The V segment lost 7 bases and the J segment 7 bases; nucleotides outside the gene matches: 6. This CDR3 contains 13 residues. The record originates from a study of blood T cell repertoires in COVID-19. Study context: Nucleic acid was either cDNA or gDNA, and it came from T cells, B-cell-depleted T cells, or PBMCs.

What the recovered Cohort 3 donors had was two negative PCRs, clearance, or symptom resolution. TCRdb's table, derived via immunoSEQ multiplex PCR, lists solely in-frame clones and lacks some. The repertoire holds approximately 390,000 clones, 85% to 90% seen once, with 10% in the top ten. The TCR comes from a woman between 50 and 59 years old who had recovered from COVID-19. The chain combines TRBV25-1 with TRBJ1-4, with 7 bases fitting TRBD1. Material: PBMCs or T cells enriched from blood (not recorded which). Written as DNA, the CDR3 is TGTGCCAGCAAGGGGGCGTTGGGTGAAAAACTGTTTTTT. This sequence encodes CASKGALGEKLFF.